A selection of T cell receptor beta chains follows, all from one sample in a study of T cells in Graves' hyperthyroidism and ophthalmopathy. TCRdb used MiXCR to reprocess the multiplex PCR reads, holding one entry per CDR3 protein. The table has 200,000 to 250,000 distinct CDR3 sequences, roughly 17% seen once. The specimen was blood. All receptors come from a woman aged 45-59 years with Graves' hyperthyroidism. The CDR3 runs from the conserved cysteine through the conserved F or W. A D gene is named only where the DNA matches it firmly. Clone size is not always given. Where it is, it says once, few, many or a class for expanded clones.

>TRBJ2-2|NA|TRBD1|TRBV10-2
CASRRDRNFINTGELFF
TGCGCCAGCAGAAGGGACAGAAATTTCATAAACACCGGGGAGCTGTTTTTT
>TRBJ1-2|NA|TRBD1|TRBV7-9
CASSPSQGSGYTF
TGTGCCAGCAGCCCCTCACAGGGGAGCGGCTACACCTTC
>TRBJ1-2|NA|NA|TRBV19
CASSIRRPSYGYTF
TGTGCCAGTAGTATAAGGAGGCCCAGCTATGGCTACACCTTC
>TRBJ1-1|few|NA|TRBV19
CASHRTANTEAFF
TGTGCCAGCCATCGGACAGCGAACACTGAAGCTTTCTTT
>TRBJ1-1|many|TRBD1|TRBV4-1
CASSQGQERDEAFF
TGCGCCAGCAGCCAGGGACAGGAGCGCGATGAAGCTTTCTTT
>TRBJ2-1|many|TRBD1|TRBV2
CASRAGGSINEQFF
TGTGCCAGCAGGGCAGGGGGTTCGATCAATGAGCAGTTCTTC
>TRBJ1-2|many|NA|TRBV30
CAWSDARIGYTF
TGTGCCTGGAGTGACGCCAGGATTGGCTACACCTTC
>TRBJ2-1|NA|TRBD2|TRBV27
CASSPLGGRTVNEQFF
TGTGCCAGCAGTCCCCTGGGCGGGAGGACTGTCAATGAGCAGTTCTTC
>TRBJ1-2|medium-sized|NA|TRBV10-3
CAISESSQYYGYTF
TGTGCCATCAGTGAGTCGTCCCAATACTATGGCTACACCTTC
>TRBJ1-2|few|NA|TRBV4-1
CASSQVGQSQGYTF
TGCGCCAGCAGCCAAGTTGGGCAAAGTCAAGGCTACACCTTC
>TRBJ1-5|NA|TRBD1|TRBV12-3/TRBV12-4
CASRWGQGAANQPQHF
TGTGCCAGCAGGTGGGGACAGGGGGCCGCCAATCAGCCCCAGCATTTT
>TRBJ2-2|many|TRBD2|TRBV30
CAWTGTSGPTGELFF
TGTGCCTGGACCGGGACTAGCGGACCTACCGGGGAGCTGTTTTTT